Described below is a single T cell receptor beta chain sequence and its context. Its antigen is not known. The TCR beta library used iRepertoire HTBI primers with Arm-PCR amplification of CDR3. TCRdb fed the multiplex PCR reads into MiXCR, producing one record per CDR3 protein. The top ten clones hold around 10% of a sample with some 410,000 distinct CDR3 sequences, roughly 17% of them seen once. The data were taken from a study of regulatory T cells in long-lasting Graves disease. The study, taken as a whole, reports: When disease was persistent, TRBV28, TRBJ1-2 and TRBJ2-5 were the favored segments.

Time point denoted: newly diagnosed GD, antithyroid drugs for less than 3 months. RNA extracted from PBMCs served as the sequencing template. This CDR3 contains 15 residues. V lost 8 bases and J lost 7; bases outside the gene matches: 10. The germline CDR1 and CDR2 sequences are LNHDA and SQIVND (reference sequence). These data were also filed under a second study, of T cells in Graves' hyperthyroidism and ophthalmopathy. That work contributes: Primed by the HTBI set, a first-round RT-PCR was run on the TCR CDR3. Blood also contained most expanded thyroid clonotypes above 0.001. From stable hyperthyroidism, ophthalmopathy was separated by a 13 V-J model.

The sequence was obtained from a woman aged 25 to 39 with Graves disease. The chain couples TRBV19 to TRBJ2-1; 11 positions match TRBD2. The material sequenced was peripheral blood mononuclear cells (PBMCs), taken at new diagnosis, from a patient treated with antithyroid drugs. The CDR3, as DNA: TGTGCCAGTCGGACTAGCGGGTCGAAGGGGAATGAGCAGTTCTTC. Encoded protein: CASRTSGSKGNEQFF.